This T cell receptor (beta chain) was sequenced in a study of cytomegalovirus exposure and HLA in healthy donors. Broader study findings: Sequencing probably produced one cluster of sequence variants that were highly shared.

PCR employed 60 Vbeta and 13 Jbeta primers. Original data processing: Per a later analysis, the number of unique TCR beta chains was approximately 80 million, of which around 9.9 million were shared. TCRdb keeps only in-frame clones here, not all; method: immunoSEQ multiplex PCR. Clone size and the V and J calls come from that table; the DNA yielded D and trimming. The sample lists over 80,000 clones, around 72% occurring once. There were likely unrecorded immune exposures, though donors were nominally healthy when sampled. About this clone itself: Antigen specificity is unknown.

The TCR originated in a man between 35 and 55 years old in good health and CMV-seronegative. Sequencing was performed on PBMCs.

The chain's CDR3 is CASSFTSGGAGALNEQFF. Here the CDR3 DNA reads TGTGCCAGCAGCTTCACTAGCGGGGGGGCTGGTGCTCTCAATGAGCAGTTCTTC. The chain employs TRBV5-4 and TRBJ2-1; 13 bases line up with TRBD2. The CDR3 contains 18 residues. Germline loops: CDR1 SGHNT, CDR2 YYREEE (reference sequence). The V segment lost 2 bases and the J segment 6 bases; nucleotides outside the gene matches: 11.